These 3 T cell receptor beta chains were sequenced from one sample in a study of blood T cell repertoires in COVID-19. Profiled with immunoSEQ multiplex PCR; TCRdb holds only in-frame clones, not every one. The sample records under 200,000 clones, around 89% being singletons. Sequencing was performed on peripheral blood. Source of these receptors: a man aged 40-55 years with active or convalescent COVID-19.

The gene calls are TRBV5-1 and TRBJ2-5; D call uncertain. Trimming shortened V by 1 base and J by 2 bases, and 9 bases separated the two germline ends. From germline, CDR1 is SGHRS and CDR2 YFSETQ. This CDR3 is built from 14 residues. The chain's CDR3 is CASSLNGIQETQYF. The CDR3 nucleotides are TGCGCCAGCAGCTTGAACGGTATTCAAGAGACCCAGTACTTC. Variable domain in full (rest from reference TRBV5-1 and TRBJ2-5): KAGVTQTPRYLIKTRGQQVTLSCSPISGHRSVSWYQQTPGQGLQFLFEYFSETQRNKGNFPGRFSGRQFSNSRSEMNVSTLELGDSALYLCASSLNGIQETQYFGPGTRLLVL.

The chain uses TRBV6-4 and TRBJ2-1; 9 bases are shared with TRBD2. The V and J ends lost 2 bases and 8 bases, in that order; junction bases with no gene match: 1. The CDR3 loop spans 13 amino acids. The V gene's germline CDR1 is MRHNA and CDR2 SNTAGT. Here the CDR3 reads CASSDRTSDEQFF. Written as DNA, the CDR3 is TGTGCCAGCAGTGACCGGACTAGCGATGAGCAGTTCTTC.

J is TRBJ1-6 and V is TRBV6-2 or TRBV6-3, with D tentatively TRBD1 (6 bases). The germline CDR1 and CDR2 sequences are MNHEY and SVGEGT. This CDR3 contains 17 residues. Trimming took off 2 bases at V and 8 bases at J, with 19 bases between the two ends. DNA for the CDR3: TGTGCCAGCAGTTACCCCCCGGGAGGACAGTACTATTCACCCCTCCACTTT. Amino acid sequence: CASSYPPGGQYYSPLHF.